Shown below are 25 T cell receptor beta chains from a single sample sequenced in a study of shared clonotypes between healthy human individuals. TCRdb's copy holds only in-frame clones and misses some; the assay was immunoSEQ multiplex PCR. The sample has around 450,000 clones, 75% to 85% seen once. Source material: PBMCs. Receptors were obtained from a middle-aged woman in good health. Some clones in this sample may be carry-over from other donors' samples.

This clone occurred a few times. The CDR3 is CASSLGFSSGGYNEQFF. The CDR3 DNA sequence: TGTGCCAGCAGCTTGGGGTTTAGTAGCGGGGGTTACAATGAGCAGTTCTTC. The chain has TRBV7-9 and TRBJ2-1, with 9 bases aligning to TRBD2. The CDR3 is made up of 17 amino acids. V shed 3 bases, J shed 4 bases, and the junction held 10 bases outside the gene matches. Germline V gene data show CDR1 as SEHNR and CDR2 as FQNEAQ (reference sequence).

In its sample, this clone was seen a few times. The V gene is TRBV5-1, the J gene TRBJ1-3; D possibly corresponds to TRBD1 (6 bases). The CDR3 is 13 amino acids. Trimming took 4 bases from V and 5 from J, leaving 10 bases between them. Per the germline V gene, CDR1 is SGHRS and CDR2 is YFSETQ. This CDR3 is CASSIGTRNTIYF. The CDR3 region has the DNA TGCGCCAGCAGCATTGGGACAAGAAACACCATATATTTT.

This clone was picked up one time. The chain combines TRBV7-7 with TRBJ1-1, with a possible D match to TRBD1 (6 bases). The germline V gene encodes CDR1 SSHAT and CDR2 FNYEAQ (reference sequence). The CDR3 sequence is 13 residues long. Here the CDR3 reads CASAMDSNTEAFF. The CDR3 bases are TGTGCTAGCGCGATGGACAGCAACACTGAAGCTTTCTTT.

This sequence joins TRBV5-6 and TRBJ2-7; 9 bases fit TRBD1. Per the germline V gene, CDR1 is SGHDT and CDR2 is YYEEEE. V lost 4 bases to trimming and J lost 6 bases; unmatched junction nucleotides: 14. This CDR3 has 16 residues. CDR3: CASSPQWDRVGFEQYF. In nucleotides, the CDR3 is TGTGCCAGCAGCCCCCAATGGGACAGGGTTGGTTTCGAGCAGTACTTC.

This chain connects TRBV7-8 to TRBJ1-2, with 7 nucleotides matching TRBD1. CDR3 length equals 14 residues. J was trimmed by 7 bases and V by 4 bases; bases with no gene match: 9. CDR1 SGHVS and CDR2 FQNEAQ come from the germline V gene. In DNA, the CDR3 is TGTGCCAGCAGCTCCCTGACAGGGCCCCTTGGCTACACCTTC. Encoded protein: CASSSLTGPLGYTF.

This chain links TRBV28 with TRBJ1-2; D is undetermined. Germline CDR1 reads MDHEN; CDR2 reads SYDVKM. The CDR3 covers 14 residues. V gave up 2 bases and J gave up 2 bases, with 9 bases separating them. The CDR3 region is CASSLVAVNYGYTF. In DNA, the CDR3 is TGTGCCAGCAGTTTAGTTGCCGTCAACTATGGCTACACCTTC.

The chain combines TRBV5-8 with TRBJ2-2, with 7 bases lining up with TRBD1. The CDR3 has 14 residues. CDR1 is SGHTS and CDR2 is YDEGEE in the germline V gene. J was trimmed by 13 bases and V by 5 bases; bases with no gene match: 14. CDR3 bases: TGTGCCAGCAGTAATGACAGGGAACTCTACGGGCTGTTTTTT. Amino acids: CASSNDRELYGLFF.

The gene calls are TRBV29-1 and TRBJ1-1; 11 nucleotides agree with TRBD1. Germline V gene sequence: CDR1 SQVTM, CDR2 ANQGSEA. Trimming at V came to 7 bases and at J to 3 bases, leaving 4 bases not matched to a gene. This CDR3 has 13 amino acids. CDR3 sequence (DNA): TGCAGCGGGTGGGACAGGGGGGACACTGAAGCTTTCTTT. Amino acid sequence: CSGWDRGDTEAFF.

This chain links TRBV18 with TRBJ2-1; TRBD2 aligns across 15 bases. CDR3 size: 17 residues. The junction had 8 bases not matched to a gene; V was cut back by 6 bases and J by 5 bases. Germline CDR1 KGHSH, CDR2 LQKENI. CDR3: CASSMGLAGGGDNEQFF. The CDR3 coding sequence is TGTGCCAGCTCGATGGGACTAGCGGGAGGTGGCGACAATGAGCAGTTCTTC.

This chain uses TRBV6-5 with TRBJ2-4; perhaps TRBD1 as D (6 bases). The V gene's germline CDR1 is MNHEY and CDR2 SVGAGI. The CDR3 is 15 amino acids. V was clipped by 5 bases and J by 0 bases, with 11 bases between them. This CDR3 reads CASSAQGLAKNIQYF. In nucleotides, the CDR3 is TGTGCCAGCAGTGCACAGGGCTTAGCCAAAAACATTCAGTACTTC.

The chain couples TRBV14 to TRBJ1-3; 8 nucleotides align to TRBD1. The CDR3 totals 13 residues. V was pared by 0 bases and J by 11 bases, with 3 bases of the junction left unmatched. Germline CDR1 is SGHDN and CDR2 is FVKESK. The CDR3 nucleotides are TGTGCCAGCAGCCAAGAGACAGGGGCCGCCATATATTTT. It specifies CASSQETGAAIYF.

This clone was counted a few times. In nucleotides, the CDR3 is TGCGCCAGCAGCTTGGACAGGGGGGGCACTGAAGCTTTCTTT. Its protein is CASSLDRGGTEAFF. The chain employs TRBV5-1 and TRBJ1-1, with 8 bases that match TRBD1. This CDR3 contains 14 residues. Germline CDR1 reads SGHRS; CDR2 reads YFSETQ. The V segment lost 0 bases and the J segment 4 bases; nucleotides outside the gene matches: 2.

The chain recombines TRBV27 with TRBJ1-2, with D uncertain. The germline V gene encodes CDR1 MNHEY and CDR2 SMNVEV (reference sequence). The CDR3 is 16 amino acids. Trimming removed 0 bases at V and 0 bases at J, with 11 bases between. The CDR3, as DNA: TGTGCCAGCAGTTTATCGTTCTCCCCCGCTAACTATGGCTACACCTTC. This codes for CASSLSFSPANYGYTF.

In its sample, this clone was seen a few times. J is TRBJ1-2 and V is TRBV19; tentatively, D is TRBD1 (5 bases). Germline V gene sequence: CDR1 LNHDA, CDR2 SQIVND (reference sequence). V dropped 4 bases and J dropped 8 bases, with 11 bases sitting between them. CDR3 length: 12 amino acids. CDR3: CASSNRRMGYTF. In DNA, the CDR3 is TGTGCCAGTAGTAACAGGCGCATGGGCTACACCTTC.

In this sample, this clone turned up a few times. V gene TRBV19 combines with J gene TRBJ2-7; possible D gene TRBD1, 6 bases. Germline values: CDR1 LNHDA, CDR2 SQIVND (reference sequence). The V gene lost 6 bases and the J gene lost 2 bases, with 17 bases spanning the gap. The length of the CDR3 is 15 residues. The CDR3 coding sequence is TGTGCCAGTAGCCCTCTTCCGGACAGCCCCTACGAGCAGTACTTC. This sequence encodes CASSPLPDSPYEQYF.

The V gene is TRBV5-4, the J gene TRBJ2-5; D uncertain. This CDR3 is 13 amino acids long. The germline gives CDR1 SGHNT, CDR2 YYREEE (reference sequence). V lost 0 bases to trimming and J lost 5 bases, with 8 bases between them. CDR3 region: CASSLGLVETQYF. The CDR3, as DNA: TGTGCCAGCAGCTTGGGCCTAGTTGAGACCCAGTACTTC. Based on the CDR3 plus reference TRBV5-4 and TRBJ2-5, the full variable domain is ETGVTQSPTHLIKTRGQQVTLRCSSQSGHNTVSWYQQALGQGPQFIFQYYREEENGRGNFPPRFSGLQFPNYSSELNVNALELDDSALYLCASSLGLVETQYFGPGTRLLVL.

This chain joins TRBV10-2 and TRBJ2-1; D not certain. The CDR3 runs 15 residues. V lost 6 bases to trimming and J lost 2 bases, with 14 bases between them. Germline CDR1 reads WSHSY; CDR2 reads SAAADI. This chain's CDR3 is CASRRSKGPYNEQFF. Here the CDR3 DNA reads TGCGCCAGCAGAAGGAGTAAAGGGCCCTACAATGAGCAGTTCTTC.

This chain connects TRBV4-3 to TRBJ1-2, with 7 bases that match TRBD1. Trimming cost V 0 bases and J 4 bases; bases outside gene matches: 8. Germline V gene data show CDR1 as LGHNA and CDR2 as YSLEER. This CDR3 contains 16 residues. The CDR3: CASSQDMETGRYGYTF. CDR3 nucleotides: TGCGCCAGCAGCCAAGATATGGAGACAGGGCGCTATGGCTACACCTTC.

The V call is TRBV30, the J call TRBJ2-5, with D perhaps matching TRBD1 (6 bases). Trimming removed 2 bases from V and 3 bases from J, with 13 bases in between. The germline V gene encodes CDR1 GTSNPN and CDR2 SVGIG (reference sequence). CDR3 length: 14 amino acids. The CDR3 DNA is TGTGCCTGGAGTCCCGGGGCAGGGGAAGAGACCCAGTACTTC. This gives the protein CAWSPGAGEETQYF.

In regard to this clone: The junction differs from germline at one of its ends, possibly a read error. V gene TRBV11-2 combines with J gene TRBJ2-7, with 9 bases aligning to TRBD2. Per germline, CDR1 SGHAT and CDR2 FQNNGV. This CDR3 region has 15 residues. Here the CDR3 reads CASTLSLAGSHEQYF. The CDR3 DNA is TGTGCCAGCACCTTATCGCTAGCGGGATCGCACGAGCAGTACTTC.

The chain has TRBV5-1 and TRBJ2-2; 7 nucleotides agree with TRBD2. Germline-derived CDR1 and CDR2 are SGHRS and YFSETQ. Trimming at V came to 0 bases and at J to 4 bases, leaving 3 bases not matched to a gene. The CDR3 sequence is 15 residues long. CDR3 region: CASSLDPSGTGELFF. The CDR3 nucleotides are TGCGCCAGCAGCTTGGATCCTAGCGGCACCGGGGAGCTGTTTTTT.

The V gene is TRBV6-1, the J gene TRBJ1-3; no reliable D call. Trimming pared 3 bases from V and 2 bases from J, leaving 11 bases between. This CDR3 has 15 amino acids. Germline V gene lookup returns CDR1 MNHNS and CDR2 SASEGT. The CDR3 region is CASSDPRGAGNTIYF. The CDR3 region has the DNA TGTGCCAGCAGTGACCCGCGGGGAGCTGGAAACACCATATATTTT.

The rearrangement uses TRBV10-3 and TRBJ1-3; D not resolved. V lost 6 bases and J lost 0, with 12 bases in between. CDR1 ENHRY and CDR2 SYGVKD come from the germline V gene. This CDR3 comprises 15 residues. Here the CDR3 DNA reads TGTGCCATCAGGGCAAACACAGACTCTGGAAACACCATATATTTT. This translates into CAIRANTDSGNTIYF.

The V and J genes are TRBV5-4 and TRBJ2-3, with a weak D call TRBD1 (6 bases). Germline V CDR1 and CDR2: SGHNT, YYREEE (reference sequence). The CDR3 contains 16 residues. Trimming pared 0 bases from V and 6 bases from J, leaving 17 bases between. Written as DNA, the CDR3 is TGTGCCAGCAGCTTGGTCAGCGGTCAGAGGGGGGATACGCAGTATTTT. Amino acid sequence: CASSLVSGQRGDTQYF. Variable domain in full (rest from reference TRBV5-4 and TRBJ2-3): ETGVTQSPTHLIKTRGQQVTLRCSSQSGHNTVSWYQQALGQGPQFIFQYYREEENGRGNFPPRFSGLQFPNYSSELNVNALELDDSALYLCASSLVSGQRGDTQYFGPGTRLTVL.

The chain carries TRBV7-2 and TRBJ1-5, with TRBD1 matching over 8 bases. Per the germline V gene, CDR1 is SGHTA and CDR2 is FQGNSA. V was pared by 5 bases and J by 7 bases, with 10 bases of the junction left unmatched. The CDR3 contains 15 residues. DNA of the CDR3: TGTGCCAGCAGCCCGCCGACAGGGGTCGGACAGCCCCAGCATTTT. Its protein product is CASSPPTGVGQPQHF.